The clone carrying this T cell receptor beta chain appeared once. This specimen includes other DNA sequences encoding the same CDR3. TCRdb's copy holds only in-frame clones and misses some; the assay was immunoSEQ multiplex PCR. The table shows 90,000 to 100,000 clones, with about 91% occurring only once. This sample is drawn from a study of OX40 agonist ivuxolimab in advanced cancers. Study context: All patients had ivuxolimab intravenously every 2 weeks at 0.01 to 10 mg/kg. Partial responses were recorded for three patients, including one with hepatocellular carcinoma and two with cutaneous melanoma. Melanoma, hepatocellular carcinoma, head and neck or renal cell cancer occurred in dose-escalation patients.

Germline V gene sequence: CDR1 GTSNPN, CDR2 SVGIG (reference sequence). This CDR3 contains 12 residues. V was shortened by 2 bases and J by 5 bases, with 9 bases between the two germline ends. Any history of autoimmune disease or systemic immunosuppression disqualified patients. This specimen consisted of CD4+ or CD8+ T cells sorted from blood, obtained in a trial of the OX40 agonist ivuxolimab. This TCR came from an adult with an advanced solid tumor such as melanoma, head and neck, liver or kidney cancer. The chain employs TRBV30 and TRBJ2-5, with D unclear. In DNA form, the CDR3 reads TGTGCCTGGAGTAAGCTGGGGGAGACCCAGTACTTC. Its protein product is CAWSKLGETQYF.